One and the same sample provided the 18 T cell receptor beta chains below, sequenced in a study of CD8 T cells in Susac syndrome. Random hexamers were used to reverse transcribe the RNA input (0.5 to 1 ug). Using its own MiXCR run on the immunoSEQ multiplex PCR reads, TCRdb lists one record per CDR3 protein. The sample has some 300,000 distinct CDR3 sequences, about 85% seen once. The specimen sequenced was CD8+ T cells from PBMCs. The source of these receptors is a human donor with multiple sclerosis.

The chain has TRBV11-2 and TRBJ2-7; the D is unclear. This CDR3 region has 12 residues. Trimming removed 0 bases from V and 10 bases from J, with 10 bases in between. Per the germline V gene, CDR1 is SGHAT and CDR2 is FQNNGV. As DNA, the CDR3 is TGTGCCAGCAGCTTAGATCAGGCGCGTCAGTACTTC. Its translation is CASSLDQARQYF.

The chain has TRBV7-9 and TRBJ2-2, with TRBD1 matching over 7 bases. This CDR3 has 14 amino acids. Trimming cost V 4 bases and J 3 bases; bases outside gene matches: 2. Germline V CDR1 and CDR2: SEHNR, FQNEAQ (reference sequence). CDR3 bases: TGTGCCAGCAGCTCGGACAGGTACACCGGGGAGCTGTTTTTT. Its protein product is CASSSDRYTGELFF.

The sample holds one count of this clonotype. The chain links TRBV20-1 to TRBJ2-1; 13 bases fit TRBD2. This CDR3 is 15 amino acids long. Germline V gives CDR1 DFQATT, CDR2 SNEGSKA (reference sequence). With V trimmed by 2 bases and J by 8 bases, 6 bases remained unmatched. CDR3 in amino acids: CSARPGLAGIDEQFF. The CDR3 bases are TGCAGTGCTAGACCGGGACTAGCGGGAATAGATGAGCAGTTCTTC.

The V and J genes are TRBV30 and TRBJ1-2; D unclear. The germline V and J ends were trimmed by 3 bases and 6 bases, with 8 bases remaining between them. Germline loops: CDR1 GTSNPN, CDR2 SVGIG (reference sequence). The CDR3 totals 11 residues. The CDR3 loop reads CAWRGPDGYTF. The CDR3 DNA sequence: TGTGCCTGGAGAGGGCCAGATGGCTACACCTTC.

In nucleotides, the CDR3 is TGTGCCAGCAGCCTCTTGGCAGTCTCAGCTTTCTTT. Amino acid sequence: CASSLLAVSAFF. The chain is built from TRBV7-9 and TRBJ1-1; unclear D gene. The germline V gene has CDR1 SEHNR and CDR2 FQNEAQ (reference sequence). V dropped 5 bases and J dropped 10 bases, with 14 bases sitting between them. The CDR3 is 12 amino acids.

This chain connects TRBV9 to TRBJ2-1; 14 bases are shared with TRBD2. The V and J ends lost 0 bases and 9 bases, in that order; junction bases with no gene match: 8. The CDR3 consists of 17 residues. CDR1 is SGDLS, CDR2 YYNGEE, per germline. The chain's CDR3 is CASSVDRTSGRSAEQFF. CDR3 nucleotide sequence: TGTGCCAGCAGCGTAGATCGGACTAGCGGGAGGAGTGCTGAGCAGTTCTTC.

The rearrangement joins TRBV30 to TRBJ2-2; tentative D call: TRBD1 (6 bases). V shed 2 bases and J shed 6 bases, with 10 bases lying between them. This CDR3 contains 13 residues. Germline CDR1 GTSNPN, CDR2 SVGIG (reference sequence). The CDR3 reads CAWSPTGSGELFF. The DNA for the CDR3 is TGTGCCTGGAGTCCCACAGGGTCCGGGGAGCTGTTTTTT.

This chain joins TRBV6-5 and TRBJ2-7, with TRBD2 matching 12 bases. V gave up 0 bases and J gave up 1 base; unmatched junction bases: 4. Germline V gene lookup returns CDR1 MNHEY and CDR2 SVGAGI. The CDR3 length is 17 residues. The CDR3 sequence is CASSYSSSGRVSYEQYF. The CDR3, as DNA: TGTGCCAGCAGTTACTCGTCTAGCGGGAGGGTATCCTACGAGCAGTACTTC.

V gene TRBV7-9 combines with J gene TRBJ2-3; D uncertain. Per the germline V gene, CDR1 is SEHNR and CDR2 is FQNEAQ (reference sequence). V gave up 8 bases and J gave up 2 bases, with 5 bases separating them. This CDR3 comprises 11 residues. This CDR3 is CASRITDTQYF. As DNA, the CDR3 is TGTGCCAGCCGCATCACAGATACGCAGTATTTT.

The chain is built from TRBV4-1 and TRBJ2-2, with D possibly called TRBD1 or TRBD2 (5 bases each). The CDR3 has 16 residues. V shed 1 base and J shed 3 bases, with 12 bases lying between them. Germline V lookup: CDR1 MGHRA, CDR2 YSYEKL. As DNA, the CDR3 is TGCGCCAGCAGCCAAGGAGGGGCAGGGTACACCGGGGAGCTGTTTTTT. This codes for CASSQGGAGYTGELFF.

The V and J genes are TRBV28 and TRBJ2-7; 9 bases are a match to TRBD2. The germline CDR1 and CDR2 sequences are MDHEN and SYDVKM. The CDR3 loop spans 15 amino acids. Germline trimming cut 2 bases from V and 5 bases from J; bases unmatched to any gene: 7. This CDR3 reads CASSLGDLAGNEQYF. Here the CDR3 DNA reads TGTGCCAGCAGTTTAGGTGACCTAGCGGGAAACGAGCAGTACTTC.

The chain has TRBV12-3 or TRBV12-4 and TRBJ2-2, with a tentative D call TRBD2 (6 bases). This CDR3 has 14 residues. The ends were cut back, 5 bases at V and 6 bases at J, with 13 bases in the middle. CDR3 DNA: TGTGCCAGCAGTGGTAGCGGTCGGGCCGGGGAGCTGTTTTTT. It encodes CASSGSGRAGELFF.

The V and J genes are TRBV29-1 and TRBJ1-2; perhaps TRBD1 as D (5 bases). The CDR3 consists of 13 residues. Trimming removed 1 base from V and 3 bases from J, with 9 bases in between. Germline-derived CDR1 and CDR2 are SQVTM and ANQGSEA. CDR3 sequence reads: CSVEVQEDYGYTF. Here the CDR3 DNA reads TGCAGCGTTGAAGTACAGGAGGACTATGGCTACACCTTC.

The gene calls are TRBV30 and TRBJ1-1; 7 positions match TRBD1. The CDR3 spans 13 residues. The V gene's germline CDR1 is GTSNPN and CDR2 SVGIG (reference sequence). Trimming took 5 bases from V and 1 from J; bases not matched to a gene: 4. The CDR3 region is CAWGRDRNTEAFF. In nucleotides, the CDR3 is TGTGCCTGGGGCCGGGACAGGAACACTGAAGCTTTCTTT.

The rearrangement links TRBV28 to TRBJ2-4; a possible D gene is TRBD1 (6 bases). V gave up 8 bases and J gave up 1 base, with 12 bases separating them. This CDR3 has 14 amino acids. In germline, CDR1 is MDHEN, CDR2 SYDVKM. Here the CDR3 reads CASGGGWAKNIQYF. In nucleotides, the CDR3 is TGTGCCAGCGGGGGCGGTTGGGCCAAAAACATTCAGTACTTC.

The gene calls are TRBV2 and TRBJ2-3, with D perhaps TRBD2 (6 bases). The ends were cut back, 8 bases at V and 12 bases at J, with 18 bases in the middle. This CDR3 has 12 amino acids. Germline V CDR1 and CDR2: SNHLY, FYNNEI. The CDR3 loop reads CASFGGGHNQYF. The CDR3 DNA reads TGTGCCAGCTTCGGGGGAGGCCATAATCAGTATTTT. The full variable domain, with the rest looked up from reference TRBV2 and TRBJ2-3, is EPEVTQTPSHQVTQMGQEVILRCVPISNHLYFYWYRQILGQKVEFLVSFYNNEISEKSEIFDDQFSVERPDGSNFTLKIRSTKLEDSAMYFCASFGGGHNQYFGPGTRLTVL.

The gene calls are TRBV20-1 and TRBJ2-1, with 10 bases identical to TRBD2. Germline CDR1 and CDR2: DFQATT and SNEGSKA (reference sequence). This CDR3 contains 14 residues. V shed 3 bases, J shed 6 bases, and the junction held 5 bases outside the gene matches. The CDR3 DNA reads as TGCAGTGCTAGTCACCTAGCGGGGGTCAATGAGCAGTTCTTC. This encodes CSASHLAGVNEQFF.

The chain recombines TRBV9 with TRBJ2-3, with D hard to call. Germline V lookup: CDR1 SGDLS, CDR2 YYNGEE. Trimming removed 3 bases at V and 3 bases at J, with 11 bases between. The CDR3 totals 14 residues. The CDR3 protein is CASSGAPGTDTQYF. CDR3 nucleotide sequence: TGTGCCAGCAGCGGGGCCCCCGGGACAGATACGCAGTATTTT.